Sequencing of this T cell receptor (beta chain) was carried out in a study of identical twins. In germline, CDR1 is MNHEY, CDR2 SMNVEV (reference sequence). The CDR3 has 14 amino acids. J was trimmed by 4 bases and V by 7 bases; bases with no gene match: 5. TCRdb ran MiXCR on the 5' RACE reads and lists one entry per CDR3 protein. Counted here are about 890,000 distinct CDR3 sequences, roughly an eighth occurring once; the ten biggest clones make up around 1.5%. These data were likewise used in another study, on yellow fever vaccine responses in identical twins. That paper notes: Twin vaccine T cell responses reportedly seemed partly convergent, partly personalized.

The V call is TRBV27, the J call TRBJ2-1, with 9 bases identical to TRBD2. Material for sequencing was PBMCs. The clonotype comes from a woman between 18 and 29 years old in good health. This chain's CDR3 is CASKRREGYNEQFF. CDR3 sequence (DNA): TGTGCCAGCAAACGGCGGGAGGGGTACAATGAGCAGTTCTTC.